Below are 22 T cell receptor beta chains sequenced from a single sample in a study of shared clonotypes between healthy human individuals. Sequenced by immunoSEQ multiplex PCR; TCRdb stores in-frame clones only, minus some. Of more than 2,000,000 clones listed, more than 90% are singletons. The sample was naive CD4+ T cells sorted from blood. Specified subset: CD45RA+ positively selected. The receptor set was obtained from a young man in good health.

Points on this clone: Other DNA variants within this sample encode the same CDR3. The rearrangement uses TRBV18 and TRBJ2-5; a weak D match, TRBD1 (5 bases). Trimming took off 2 bases at V and 1 base at J, with 8 bases between the two ends. CDR3 size: 14 residues. Germline-derived CDR1 and CDR2 are KGHSH and LQKENI. CDR3 in DNA: TGTGCCAGCTCACCAGGGGCCACCCAAGAGACCCAGTACTTC. It yields the protein CASSPGATQETQYF. Full variable domain (rest looked up from reference TRBV18 and TRBJ2-5): NAGVMQNPRHLVRRRGQEARLRCSPMKGHSHVYWYRQLPEEGLKFMVYLQKENIIDESGMPKERFSAEFPKEGPSILRIQQVVRGDSAAYFCASSPGATQETQYFGPGTRLLVL.

The genes are TRBV7-2 and TRBJ1-4; 7 bases agree with TRBD1. The CDR3 extends over 15 amino acids. The J segment lost 3 bases and the V segment lost 5 bases, leaving 6 bases of the junction unmatched. In germline, CDR1 is SGHTA, CDR2 FQGNSA. CDR3 sequence reads: CASSADRTANEKLFF. The CDR3 DNA reads as TGTGCCAGCAGCGCGGACAGGACTGCTAATGAAAAACTGTTTTTT. The variable domain in full, with the rest retrieved from reference TRBV7-2 and TRBJ1-4, is GAGVSQSPSNKVTEKGKDVELRCDPISGHTALYWYRQSLGQGLEFLIYFQGNSAPDKSGLPSDRFSAERTGGSVSTLTIQRTQQEDSAVYLCASSADRTANEKLFFGSGTQLSVL.

The V and J genes are TRBV5-1 and TRBJ2-6; D is undetermined. Germline V CDR1 and CDR2: SGHRS, YFSETQ. This CDR3 has 15 residues. V was trimmed by 0 bases and J by 0 bases, leaving 4 bases between them. CDR3 in amino acids: CASSLEISGANVLTF. As DNA, the CDR3 is TGCGCCAGCAGCTTGGAAATCTCTGGGGCCAACGTCCTGACTTTC.

The rearrangement joins TRBV9 to TRBJ2-2; D remains ambiguous. There are 13 residues in the CDR3. Germline V CDR1 and CDR2: SGDLS, YYNGEE. V was pared by 2 bases and J by 6 bases, with 8 bases between. The CDR3 nucleotides are TGTGCCAGCAGCGTCTCATGGTCCGGGGAGCTGTTTTTT. Encoded protein: CASSVSWSGELFF.

The V and J genes are TRBV6-1 and TRBJ2-2; 8 bases fit TRBD1. The junction had 5 bases not matched to a gene; V was cut back by 6 bases and J by 5 bases. CDR3 length: 14 amino acids. Germline-derived CDR1 and CDR2 are MNHNS and SASEGT. For the CDR3, the DNA is TGTGCCAGCAGAGATACAGGGGGAACCGGGGAGCTGTTTTTT. Translation: CASRDTGGTGELFF.

The chain employs TRBV6-1 and TRBJ2-7, with D uncertain. Germline values: CDR1 MNHNS, CDR2 SASEGT. With 3 bases removed from V and 0 bases from J, the gap between germline ends came to 12 bases. The CDR3 loop spans 15 amino acids. The CDR3: CASSDPGKGSYEQYF. The CDR3 coding sequence is TGTGCCAGCAGTGATCCCGGTAAGGGCTCCTACGAGCAGTACTTC.

To note about this clone: At one boundary the junction diverges from the germline segment, which might be a read error. At the DNA level, this CDR3 is encoded by other sequences in the same sample as well. V is TRBV25-1 and J is TRBJ2-5; D is possibly TRBD1 or TRBD2 (5 bases each). This CDR3 has 14 residues. CDR1 and CDR2 from the germline V gene are MGHDK and SYGVNS. In DNA form, the CDR3 reads TGCGCCAGCAGTGACGCGAGTTGGGGGGAGACCCAGTACTTC. This sequence encodes CASSDASWGETQYF.

The rearrangement links TRBV28 to TRBJ2-2; TRBD2 might be the D (5 bases). V lost 6 bases and J lost 1, with 15 bases in between. Per germline, CDR1 MDHEN and CDR2 SYDVKM. There are 16 residues in the CDR3. In DNA form, the CDR3 reads TGTGCCAGCAGACTAGGAATGACGGTGAACACCGGGGAGCTGTTTTTT. Its protein is CASRLGMTVNTGELFF.

The chain recombines TRBV7-2 with TRBJ2-2; D is perhaps TRBD2 (8 bases). Per germline, CDR1 SGHTA and CDR2 FQGNSA. V lost 4 bases, J lost 7 bases, and 19 bases lay in between. The CDR3 is 16 amino acids. The CDR3 region is CASSSSGTRTGGELFF. The CDR3 DNA reads TGTGCCAGCAGCTCCTCTGGGACTAGGACAGGCGGGGAGCTGTTTTTT.

Concerning this clone: The same CDR3 is also encoded by other DNA sequences in this sample. The CDR3 loop is CASSSGMNTEAFF. The CDR3 nucleotides are TGCGCCAGCAGCTCCGGGATGAACACTGAAGCTTTCTTT. V usage is TRBV5-1 and J usage is TRBJ1-1; D remains unclear. V gave up 3 bases and J gave up 0 bases, with 6 bases separating them. CDR1 SGHRS and CDR2 YFSETQ come from the germline V gene. This CDR3 region has 13 residues. Combining the CDR3 with reference TRBV5-1 and TRBJ1-1 gives the whole variable domain KAGVTQTPRYLIKTRGQQVTLSCSPISGHRSVSWYQQTPGQGLQFLFEYFSETQRNKGNFPGRFSGRQFSNSRSEMNVSTLELGDSALYLCASSSGMNTEAFFGQGTRLTVV.

The rearrangement joins TRBV5-1 to TRBJ2-2, with 8 bases identical to TRBD2. The germline CDR1 and CDR2 sequences are SGHRS and YFSETQ. Germline trimming cut 4 bases from V and 6 bases from J; bases unmatched to any gene: 5. CDR3 size: 14 residues. The CDR3 coding sequence is TGCGCCAGCAGCGACGGGACTAGTGCCGGGGAGCTGTTTTTT. Its protein product is CASSDGTSAGELFF.

The chain employs TRBV7-9 and TRBJ1-1; no firm D call. The CDR3 sequence is 15 residues long. Germline CDR1 is SEHNR and CDR2 is FQNEAQ (reference sequence). The germline V and J ends were trimmed by 1 base and 5 bases, with 14 bases remaining between them. The CDR3 sequence is CASSLDHSARTEAFF. CDR3 sequence (DNA): TGTGCCAGCAGCTTAGATCACAGCGCGAGGACTGAAGCTTTCTTT.

J is TRBJ2-3 and V is TRBV11-2, with unresolved D. The CDR3 is 12 residues long. Germline V gene data show CDR1 as SGHAT and CDR2 as FQNNGV. V lost 2 bases, J lost 4 bases, and 4 bases lay in between. The DNA for the CDR3 is TGTGCCAGCAGCTTACCGGCAGATACGCAGTATTTT. Its translation is CASSLPADTQYF. The whole variable domain, remainder taken from reference TRBV11-2 and TRBJ2-3, is EAGVAQSPRYKIIEKRQSVAFWCNPISGHATLYWYQQILGQGPKLLIQFQNNGVVDDSQLPKDRFSAERLKGVDSTLKIQPAKLEDSAVYLCASSLPADTQYFGPGTRLTVL.

V is TRBV4-1 and J is TRBJ2-4; D not resolved. Trimming shortened V by 0 bases and J by 0 bases, and 9 bases separated the two germline ends. Per germline, CDR1 MGHRA and CDR2 YSYEKL. The length of the CDR3 is 16 residues. CDR3 amino acids: CASSQDLPLAKNIQYF. DNA of the CDR3: TGCGCCAGCAGCCAAGATTTACCTTTAGCCAAAAACATTCAGTACTTC.

The gene calls are TRBV19 and TRBJ1-1, with D unresolved. V lost 1 base, J lost 1 base, and 19 bases lay in between. The germline gives CDR1 LNHDA, CDR2 SQIVND (reference sequence). The CDR3 has 18 amino acids. CDR3 bases: TGTGCCAGTAGTATAGTAGGTCGCAGTTTCTTCGCGAACACTGAAGCTTTCTTT. As protein: CASSIVGRSFFANTEAFF.

A remark on this clone: Other DNA sequences in this specimen translate into the identical CDR3. The V gene is TRBV6-6, the J gene TRBJ1-1, with D perhaps TRBD1 (6 bases). This CDR3 contains 14 residues. Looked up from germline, CDR1 is MNHNY and CDR2 is SVGAGI (reference sequence). V was cut by 2 bases and J by 1 base, with 8 bases left in between. For the CDR3, the DNA is TGTGCCAGCAGTTACCTGACAGGGAACACTGAAGCTTTCTTT. Translation: CASSYLTGNTEAFF.

J is TRBJ2-1 and V is TRBV4-1, with 7 bases lining up with TRBD2. This CDR3 is 17 amino acids long. With 0 bases clipped from V and 1 base from J, the junction kept 6 bases outside the gene matches. Germline CDR1 and CDR2: MGHRA and YSYEKL. CDR3 coding DNA: TGCGCCAGCAGCCAAGAATGGGTAGCGGGTTCCTACAATGAGCAGTTCTTC. It codes for CASSQEWVAGSYNEQFF.

The chain carries TRBV10-1 and TRBJ2-7, with 9 bases lining up with TRBD1. Trimming at V came to 8 bases and at J to 6 bases, leaving 8 bases not matched to a gene. The CDR3 is made up of 13 amino acids. Germline-derived CDR1 and CDR2 are WNHNN and SYGVQD (reference sequence). CDR3 nucleotides: TGCGCCAGCGGATCGGGACAGGGCGGCGAGCAGTACTTC. It encodes CASGSGQGGEQYF.

This clone was found a few times. CDR3 loop: CAITGDYNEQFF. The CDR3 bases are TGTGCCATCACCGGGGATTACAATGAGCAGTTCTTC. The rearrangement links TRBV10-3 to TRBJ2-1, with a weak D call TRBD2 (5 bases). Germline CDR1 reads ENHRY; CDR2 reads SYGVKD. V gave up 7 bases and J gave up 4 bases, with 8 bases separating them. The CDR3 extends over 12 amino acids.

The CDR3 is CASSSSPSGLSYNEQFF. The CDR3 DNA is TGTGCCAGCAGCTCGAGTCCTAGCGGGCTCTCCTACAATGAGCAGTTCTTC. V is TRBV7-2 and J is TRBJ2-1, with TRBD2 matching 8 bases. Germline CDR1 and CDR2: SGHTA and FQGNSA. This CDR3 is 17 amino acids long. V shed 4 bases and J 0 bases; nucleotides not matched to a gene: 8.

The chain couples TRBV9 to TRBJ2-4; either TRBD1 or TRBD2 may supply D (6 bases each). Deletions cut 0 bases from V and 6 bases from J, with 13 bases between. Looked up from germline, CDR1 is SGDLS and CDR2 is YYNGEE. This CDR3 contains 15 residues. The CDR3 sequence: CASSVVGGPGNIQYF. In nucleotides, the CDR3 is TGTGCCAGCAGCGTAGTTGGGGGGCCCGGAAACATTCAGTACTTC. Full variable domain (outside the CDR3, taken from reference TRBV9 and TRBJ2-4): DSGVTQTPKHLITATGQRVTLRCSPRSGDLSVYWYQQSLDQGLQFLIQYYNGEERAKGNILERFSAQQFPDLHSELNLSSLELGDSALYFCASSVVGGPGNIQYFGAGTRLSVL.

V gene TRBV5-4 combines with J gene TRBJ2-5; 7 positions agree with TRBD2. V trimming: 2 bases; J trimming: 4 bases; junction bases outside the gene matches: 14. The CDR3 covers 17 residues. Germline V CDR1 and CDR2: SGHNT, YYREEE (reference sequence). Written as DNA, the CDR3 is TGTGCCAGCAGCTTCTTAATTAGCACGGGGGGTTCAGAGACCCAGTACTTC. Translating it yields CASSFLISTGGSETQYF.